The clone carrying this T cell receptor (beta chain) occurred many times. The data were obtained in a study of T-cell reconstitution after alpha-beta-depleted transplantation in children. The CDR3 spans 17 residues. TCRbeta library construction was performed incorporating unique molecular identifiers. One entry per CDR3 protein results from TCRdb running MiXCR on the PCR reads. The sample includes 70,000 or so distinct CDR3 sequences, approximately 10% of them seen just once. This receptor was taken from a boy under 18 with acute myeloid leukemia, due to receive a stem cell transplant. Sequencing was performed on PBMCs, taken before TCRalphabeta/CD19-depleted stem cell transplant. The chain couples TRBV21-1 to TRBJ1-2; the listed D gene, TRBD1, was not tested against the DNA. TRBV21-1 is labeled a pseudogene. The CDR3: CASSPAESDRGRDGYTF. The CDR3 coding sequence is TGTGCCAGCAGTCCCGCAGAATCGGACAGGGGGCGAGATGGCTACACCTTC.